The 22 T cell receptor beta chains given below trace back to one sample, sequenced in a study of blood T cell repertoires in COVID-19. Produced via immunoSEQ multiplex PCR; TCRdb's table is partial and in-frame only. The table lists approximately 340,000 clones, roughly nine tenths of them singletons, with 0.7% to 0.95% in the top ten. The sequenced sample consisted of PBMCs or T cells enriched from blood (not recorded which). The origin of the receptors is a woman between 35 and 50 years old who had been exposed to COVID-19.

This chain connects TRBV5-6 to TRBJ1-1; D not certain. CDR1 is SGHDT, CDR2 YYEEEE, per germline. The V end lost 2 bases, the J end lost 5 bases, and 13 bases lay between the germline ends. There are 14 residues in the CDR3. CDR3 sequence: CASSLGTPGTEAFF. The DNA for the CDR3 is TGTGCCAGCAGCTTAGGCACGCCGGGGACTGAAGCTTTCTTT.

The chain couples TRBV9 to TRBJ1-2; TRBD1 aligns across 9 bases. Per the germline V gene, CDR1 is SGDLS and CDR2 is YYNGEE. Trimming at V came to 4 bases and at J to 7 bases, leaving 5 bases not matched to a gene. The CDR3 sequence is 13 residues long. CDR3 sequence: CASSTGGGSGYTF. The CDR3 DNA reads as TGTGCCAGCAGCACAGGGGGCGGGAGTGGCTACACCTTC.

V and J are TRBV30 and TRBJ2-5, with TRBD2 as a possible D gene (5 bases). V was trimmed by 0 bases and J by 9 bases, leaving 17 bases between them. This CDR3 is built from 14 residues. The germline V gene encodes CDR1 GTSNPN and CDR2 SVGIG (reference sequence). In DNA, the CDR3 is TGTGCCTGGAGTGTACCCCAGCGGCCCTGGGCCCAGTACTTC. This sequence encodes CAWSVPQRPWAQYF.

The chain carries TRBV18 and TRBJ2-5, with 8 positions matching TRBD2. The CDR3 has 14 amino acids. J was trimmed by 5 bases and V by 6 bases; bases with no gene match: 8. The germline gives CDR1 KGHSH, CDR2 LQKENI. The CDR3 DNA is TGTGCCAGCTCCCTCGCGGGGGGCCGGGAGACCCAGTACTTC. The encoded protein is CASSLAGGRETQYF.

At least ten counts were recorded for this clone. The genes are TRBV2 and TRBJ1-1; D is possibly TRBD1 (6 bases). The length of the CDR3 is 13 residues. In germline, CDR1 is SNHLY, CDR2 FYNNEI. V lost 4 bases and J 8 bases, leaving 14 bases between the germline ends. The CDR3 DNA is TGTGCCAGCAGTGTACAGGGCGAAATAGAAGCTTTCTTT. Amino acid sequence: CASSVQGEIEAFF.

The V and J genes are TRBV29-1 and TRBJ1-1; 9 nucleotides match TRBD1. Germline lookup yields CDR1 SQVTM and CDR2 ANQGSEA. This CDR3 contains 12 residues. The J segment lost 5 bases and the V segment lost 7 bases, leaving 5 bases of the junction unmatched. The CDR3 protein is CSAGTGLTEAFF. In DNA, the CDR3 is TGCAGCGCTGGGACAGGGTTAACTGAAGCTTTCTTT.

CDR3 amino acids: CASSRSGPEQFF. The CDR3 bases are TGTGCCAGCAGCCGGAGCGGACCTGAGCAGTTCTTC. This chain links TRBV7-6 with TRBJ2-1, with a possible D match to TRBD2 (5 bases). Germline V lookup: CDR1 SGHVS, CDR2 FNYEAQ. The CDR3 length is 12 residues. V lost 5 bases and J 9 bases, leaving 11 bases between the germline ends.

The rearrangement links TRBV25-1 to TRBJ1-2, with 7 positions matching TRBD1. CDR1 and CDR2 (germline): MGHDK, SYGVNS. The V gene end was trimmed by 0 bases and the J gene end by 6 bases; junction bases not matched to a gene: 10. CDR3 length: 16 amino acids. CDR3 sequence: CASSEYRETGRNGYTF. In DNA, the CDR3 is TGTGCCAGCAGTGAATACAGGGAGACAGGGCGCAATGGCTACACCTTC.

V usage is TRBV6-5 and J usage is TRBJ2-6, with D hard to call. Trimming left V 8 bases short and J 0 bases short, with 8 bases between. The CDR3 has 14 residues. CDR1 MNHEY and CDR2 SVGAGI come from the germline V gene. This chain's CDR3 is CASESYSGANVLTF. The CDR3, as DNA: TGTGCCAGCGAGTCATACTCTGGGGCCAACGTCCTGACTTTC.

CDR3 nucleotides: TGTGCCAGCAGCTTAGCAGGGGGCGAGGTTGGCTACACCTTC. Amino acids: CASSLAGGEVGYTF. The genes are TRBV7-9 and TRBJ1-2; TRBD1 matches at 7 bases. Trimming removed 0 bases from V and 7 bases from J; junction bases left unmatched: 5. CDR1 is SEHNR and CDR2 is FQNEAQ in the germline V gene (reference sequence). CDR3 length: 14 residues.

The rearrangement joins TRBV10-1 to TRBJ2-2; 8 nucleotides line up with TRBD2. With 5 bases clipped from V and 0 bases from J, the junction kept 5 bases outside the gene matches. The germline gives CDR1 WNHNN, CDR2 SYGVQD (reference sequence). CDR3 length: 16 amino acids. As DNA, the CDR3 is TGCGCCAGCAGTACGCGGGGGGCCCCGAACACCGGGGAGCTGTTTTTT. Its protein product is CASSTRGAPNTGELFF.

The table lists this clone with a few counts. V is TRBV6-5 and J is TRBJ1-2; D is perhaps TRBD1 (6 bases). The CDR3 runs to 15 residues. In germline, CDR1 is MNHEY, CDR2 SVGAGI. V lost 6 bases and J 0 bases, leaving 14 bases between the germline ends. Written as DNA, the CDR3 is TGTGCCAGCAGACCGGGACAAATAACTAACTATGGCTACACCTTC. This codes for CASRPGQITNYGYTF.

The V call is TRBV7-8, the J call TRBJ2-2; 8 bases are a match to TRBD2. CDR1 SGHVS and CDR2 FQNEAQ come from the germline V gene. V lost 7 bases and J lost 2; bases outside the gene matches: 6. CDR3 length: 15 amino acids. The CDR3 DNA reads TGTGCCAGCACACTTAGCGGGACTAACACCGGGGAGCTGTTTTTT. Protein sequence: CASTLSGTNTGELFF.

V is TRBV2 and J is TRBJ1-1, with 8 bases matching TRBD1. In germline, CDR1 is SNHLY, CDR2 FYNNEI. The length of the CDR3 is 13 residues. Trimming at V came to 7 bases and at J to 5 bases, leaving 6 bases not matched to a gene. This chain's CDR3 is CASITRQGTEAFF. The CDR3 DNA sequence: TGTGCCAGCATCACCCGACAGGGGACTGAAGCTTTCTTT.

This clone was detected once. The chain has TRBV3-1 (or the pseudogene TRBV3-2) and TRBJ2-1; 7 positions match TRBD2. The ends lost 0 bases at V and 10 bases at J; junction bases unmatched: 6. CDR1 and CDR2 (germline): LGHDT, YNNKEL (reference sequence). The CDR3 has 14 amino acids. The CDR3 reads CASSQELALGEQFF. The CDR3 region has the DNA TGTGCCAGCAGCCAAGAACTAGCGCTAGGAGAGCAGTTCTTC.

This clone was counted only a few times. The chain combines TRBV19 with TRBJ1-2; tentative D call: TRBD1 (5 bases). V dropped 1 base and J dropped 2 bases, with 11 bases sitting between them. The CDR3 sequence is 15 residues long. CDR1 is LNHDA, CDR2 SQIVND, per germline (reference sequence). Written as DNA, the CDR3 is TGTGCCAGTAGTATAGGACGGGGGTTGAACTATGGCTACACCTTC. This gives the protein CASSIGRGLNYGYTF.

In DNA form, the CDR3 reads TGTGCCAGTACCCTCACTCCGAACTATGGCTACACCTTC. As protein: CASTLTPNYGYTF. The V and J genes are TRBV19 and TRBJ1-2; D is ambiguous. The CDR3 is made up of 13 amino acids. Germline V gene sequence: CDR1 LNHDA, CDR2 SQIVND (reference sequence). V was trimmed by 7 bases and J by 2 bases, leaving 11 bases between them.

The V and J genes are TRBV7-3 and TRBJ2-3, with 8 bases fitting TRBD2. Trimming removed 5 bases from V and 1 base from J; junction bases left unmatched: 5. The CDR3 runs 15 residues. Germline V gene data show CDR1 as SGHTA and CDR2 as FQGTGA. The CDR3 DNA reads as TGTGCCAGCAGCCCGCCGGGGGGGGGCACAGATACGCAGTATTTT. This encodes CASSPPGGGTDTQYF.

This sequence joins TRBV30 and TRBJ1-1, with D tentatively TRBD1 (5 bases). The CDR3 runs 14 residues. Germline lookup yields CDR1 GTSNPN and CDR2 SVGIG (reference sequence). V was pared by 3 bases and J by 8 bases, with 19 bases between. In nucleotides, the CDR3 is TGTGCCTGGAGACTAACGGGGGTCACAACCGAAGCTTTCTTT. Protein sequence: CAWRLTGVTTEAFF.

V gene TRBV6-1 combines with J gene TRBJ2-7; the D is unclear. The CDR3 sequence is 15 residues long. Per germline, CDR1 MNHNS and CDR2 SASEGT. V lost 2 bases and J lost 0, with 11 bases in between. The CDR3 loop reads CASSESLAASYEQYF. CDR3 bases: TGTGCCAGCAGTGAATCTCTGGCGGCCTCCTACGAGCAGTACTTC.

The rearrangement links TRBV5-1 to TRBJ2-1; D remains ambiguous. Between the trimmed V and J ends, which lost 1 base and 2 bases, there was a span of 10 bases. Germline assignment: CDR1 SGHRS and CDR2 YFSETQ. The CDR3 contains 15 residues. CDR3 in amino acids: CASSLWRNAYNEQFF. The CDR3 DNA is TGCGCCAGCAGCTTGTGGCGGAATGCCTACAATGAGCAGTTCTTC.

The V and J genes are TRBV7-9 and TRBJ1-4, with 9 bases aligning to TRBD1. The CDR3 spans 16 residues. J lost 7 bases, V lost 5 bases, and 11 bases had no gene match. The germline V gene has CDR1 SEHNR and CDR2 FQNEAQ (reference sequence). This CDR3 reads CASSLTRDRESEKLFF. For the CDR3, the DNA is TGTGCCAGCAGCCTAACCCGGGACAGGGAATCTGAAAAACTGTTTTTT.